The source of this TCR beta chain is a study of T cell responses to AZD1222 COVID-19 vaccine. Study results and limitations: The breadth and depth of Spike-specific TCRs increased once two AZD1222 doses had been given.

Clones were sequenced by immunoSEQ multiplex PCR, and TCRdb holds only the in-frame ones, with some missing. This repertoire shows roughly 77,000 clones, around 92% found once; its top ten account for roughly 6.8%. The sample holds one count of this clone. Its antigen is not known. The germline gives CDR1 SGHTA, CDR2 FQGNSA. The trim removed 5 bases at V and 4 bases at J, leaving 7 bases unmatched. CDR3 length: 16 amino acids. The sequence derives from an adult in good health. J is TRBJ2-3 and V is TRBV7-2; 12 nucleotides agree with TRBD1. Sequenced here: peripheral blood, sampled on day 0 of MenACWY control vaccination. The CDR3 region has the DNA TGTGCCAGCAGCCACCCCGGGACAGGGGGCCCAGATACGCAGTATTTT. Protein: CASSHPGTGGPDTQYF.